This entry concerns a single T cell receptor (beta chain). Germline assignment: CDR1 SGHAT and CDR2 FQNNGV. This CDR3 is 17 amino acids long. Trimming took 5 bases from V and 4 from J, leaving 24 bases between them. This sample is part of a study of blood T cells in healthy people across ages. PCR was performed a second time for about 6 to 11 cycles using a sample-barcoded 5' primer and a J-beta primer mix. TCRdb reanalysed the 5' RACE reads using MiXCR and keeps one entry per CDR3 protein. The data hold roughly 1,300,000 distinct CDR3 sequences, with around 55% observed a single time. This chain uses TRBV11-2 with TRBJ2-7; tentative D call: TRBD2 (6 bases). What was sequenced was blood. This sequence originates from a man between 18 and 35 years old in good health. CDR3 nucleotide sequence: TGTGCCAGCAGCCCTCGAGTGGACTATAGAAAGTCGTACGAGCAGTACTTC. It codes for CASSPRVDYRKSYEQYF.